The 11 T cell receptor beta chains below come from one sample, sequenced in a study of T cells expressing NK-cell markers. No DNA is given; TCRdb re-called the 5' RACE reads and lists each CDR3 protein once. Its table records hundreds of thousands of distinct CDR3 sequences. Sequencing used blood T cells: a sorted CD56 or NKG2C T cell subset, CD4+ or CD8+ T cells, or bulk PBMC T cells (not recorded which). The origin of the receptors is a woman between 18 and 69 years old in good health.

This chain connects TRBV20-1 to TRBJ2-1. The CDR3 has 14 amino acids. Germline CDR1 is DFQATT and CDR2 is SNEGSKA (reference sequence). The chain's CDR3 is CSARSGFSYNEQFF.

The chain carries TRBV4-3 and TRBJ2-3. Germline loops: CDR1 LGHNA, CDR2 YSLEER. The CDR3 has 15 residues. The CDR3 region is CASSQDGQHTNTQYF.

CDR3 sequence reads: CSAERQDRTEAFF. The chain carries TRBV20-1 and TRBJ1-1; TCRdb reports TRBD1, a call that lacks DNA to check it against. The CDR3 covers 13 residues. From germline, CDR1 is DFQATT and CDR2 SNEGSKA (reference sequence).

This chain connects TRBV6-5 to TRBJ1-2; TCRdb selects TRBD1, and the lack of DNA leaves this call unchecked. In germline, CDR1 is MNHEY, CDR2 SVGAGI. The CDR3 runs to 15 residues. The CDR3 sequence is CASSYSTGGGGGYTF.

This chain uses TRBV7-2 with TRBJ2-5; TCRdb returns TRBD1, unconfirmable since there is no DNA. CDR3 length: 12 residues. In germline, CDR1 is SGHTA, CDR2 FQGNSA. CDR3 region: CASSRWGETQYF.

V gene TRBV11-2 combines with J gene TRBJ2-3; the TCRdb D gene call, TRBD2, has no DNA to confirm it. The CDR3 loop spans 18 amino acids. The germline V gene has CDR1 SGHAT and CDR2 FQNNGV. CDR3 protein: CASSLGTSGGPEADTQYF. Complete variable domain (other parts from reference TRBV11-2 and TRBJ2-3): EAGVAQSPRYKIIEKRQSVAFWCNPISGHATLYWYQQILGQGPKLLIQFQNNGVVDDSQLPKDRFSAERLKGVDSTLKIQPAKLEDSAVYLCASSLGTSGGPEADTQYFGPGTRLTVL.

The CDR3 sequence is CASRAGNSGYTF. This sequence joins TRBV12-3 or TRBV12-4 and TRBJ1-2; the TCRdb D gene call, TRBD1, has no DNA to confirm it. The CDR3 runs 12 residues.

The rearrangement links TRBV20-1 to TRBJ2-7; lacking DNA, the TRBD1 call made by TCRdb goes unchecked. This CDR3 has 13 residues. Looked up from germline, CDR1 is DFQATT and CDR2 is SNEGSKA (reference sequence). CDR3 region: CSASGQTTYEQYF.

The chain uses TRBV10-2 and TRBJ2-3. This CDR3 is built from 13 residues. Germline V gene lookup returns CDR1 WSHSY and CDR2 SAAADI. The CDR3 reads CASSEITTDTQYF.

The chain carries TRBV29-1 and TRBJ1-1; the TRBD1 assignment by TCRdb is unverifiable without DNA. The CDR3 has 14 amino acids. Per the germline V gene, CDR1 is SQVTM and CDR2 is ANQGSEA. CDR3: CSVEGGTPNTEVFF.

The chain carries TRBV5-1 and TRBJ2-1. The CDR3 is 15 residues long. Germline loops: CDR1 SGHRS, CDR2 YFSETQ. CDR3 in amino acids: CASSSGGLDYNEQFF.